What follows are 26 T cell receptor beta chains derived from one specimen sequenced in a study of blood T cells in healthy people across ages. Primed by a sample-barcoded 5' primer and a J-beta primer mix, a second PCR proceeded for about 7 to 11 cycles. TCRdb itself ran the 5' RACE reads through MiXCR, one entry per CDR3 protein. The table lists 710,000 or so distinct CDR3 sequences, roughly 32% of them singletons, with approximately 15% in the top ten. Sequenced: blood. These receptors were collected from a woman aged 80 or older in good health.

A note on this clonotype: This may be a read error: a much more frequent sequence differs by one nucleotide. The chain has TRBV12-3 or TRBV12-4 and TRBJ2-3; a weak D match, TRBD1 (6 bases). The CDR3 runs to 13 residues. CDR3 residues: CASSAPGADAQYF. CDR3 coding DNA: TGTGCCAGCAGTGCGCCAGGGGCAGATGCGCAGTATTTT.

A note on this clonotype: One end of the junction varies from germline; a read error may be responsible. The chain has TRBV7-2 and TRBJ1-6, with a tentative D call TRBD1 (6 bases). Germline values: CDR1 SGHTA, CDR2 FQGNSA. The CDR3 spans 15 residues. This chain's CDR3 is CVSSLPQGGGSPLHF. The CDR3 region has the DNA TGTGTCAGCAGCTTACCCCAGGGAGGGGGTTCACCCCTCCACTTT.

This clonotype was seen once. The chain carries TRBV4-3 and TRBJ1-2; D is unclear. Germline assignment: CDR1 LGHNA and CDR2 YSLEER. V shed 1 base and J shed 2 bases, with 20 bases lying between them. The CDR3 covers 18 residues. The chain's CDR3 is CASSQVPYVGSINYGYTF. The CDR3, as DNA: TGCGCCAGCAGCCAAGTACCGTACGTCGGATCTATAAACTATGGCTACACCTTC.

In its sample, this clonotype was seen many times. This sequence joins TRBV6-6 and TRBJ2-5; the D gene is possibly TRBD1 (6 bases). Germline V gives CDR1 MNHNY, CDR2 SVGAGI (reference sequence). The ends were cut back, 10 bases at V and 2 bases at J, with 14 bases in the middle. CDR3 size: 13 residues. The CDR3 spells CATSPQGQETQYF. The CDR3, as DNA: TGTGCCACTAGCCCACAGGGTCAAGAGACCCAGTACTTC.

The chain employs TRBV7-2 and TRBJ2-3, with D hard to call. The CDR3 length is 12 residues. The V gene lost 8 bases and the J gene lost 6 bases, with 12 bases spanning the gap. CDR1 is SGHTA and CDR2 is FQGNSA in the germline V gene. The CDR3 DNA reads TGTGCCAGCGGGCCCAGAGCCGATACGCAGTATTTT. It translates to CASGPRADTQYF.

This clonotype was counted ten times or more. The chain recombines TRBV7-2 with TRBJ1-5; no clear D. Germline lookup yields CDR1 SGHTA and CDR2 FQGNSA. The CDR3 sequence is 15 residues long. V lost 1 base and J lost 2, with 9 bases in between. The CDR3 reads CASSLGRAGNQPQHF. CDR3 bases: TGTGCCAGCAGCTTAGGGAGGGCGGGCAATCAGCCCCAGCATTTT.

Only one count was recorded for this clonotype. One end of the junction is discordant with germline, which a read error may explain. The rearrangement uses TRBV5-4 and TRBJ1-2; 7 bases match TRBD1. CDR3 size: 13 residues. Germline loops: CDR1 SGHNT, CDR2 YYREEE (reference sequence). The CDR3 region has the DNA TGTGCCAGCAGCCGGGAGGGGGCGGGTGGCGACACCTTC. Amino acids: CASSREGAGGDTF.

The chain uses TRBV7-3 and TRBJ2-3; 11 nucleotides align to TRBD2. The ends lost 1 base at V and 7 bases at J; junction bases unmatched: 4. This CDR3 contains 15 residues. Germline CDR1 reads SGHTA; CDR2 reads FQGTGA. CDR3 nucleotides: TGTGCCAGCAGCTTAATGGCTAGCGGGGGGAATACGCAGTATTTT. It encodes CASSLMASGGNTQYF.

The rearrangement uses TRBV19 and TRBJ2-2, with D possibly matching TRBD1 (6 bases). This CDR3 spans 14 amino acids. Germline CDR1 and CDR2: LNHDA and SQIVND (reference sequence). Trimming took off 7 bases at V and 2 bases at J, with 11 bases between the two ends. The CDR3 DNA sequence: TGTGCCAGTAAGGAACAGGGAAACACCGGGGAGCTGTTTTTT. Translated: CASKEQGNTGELFF.

This clonotype was seen a few times. CDR3 sequence (DNA): TGTGCCAGCAGCTTTTCCCCTGCAGGGGTCGGCACTGAAGCTTTCTTT. As protein: CASSFSPAGVGTEAFF. The V call is TRBV9, the J call TRBJ1-1, with a tentative D call TRBD1 (6 bases). Germline values: CDR1 SGDLS, CDR2 YYNGEE. The CDR3 extends over 16 amino acids. V lost 4 bases and J lost 4, with 20 bases in between.

Note on this clonotype: A much larger clone differs from this one at a single base, so this may be a read error. J is TRBJ2-3 and V is TRBV11-2, with 9 positions matching TRBD1. Germline V gene lookup returns CDR1 SGHAT and CDR2 FQNNGV. The CDR3 totals 15 residues. V trimming: 5 bases; J trimming: 10 bases; junction bases outside the gene matches: 13. The CDR3 region has the DNA TGTGCCAGCAGCAAACAGGGGGCTTCGATAGTAGCGCAGTATTTT. It codes for CASSKQGASIVAQYF. The whole variable domain, remainder taken from reference TRBV11-2 and TRBJ2-3, is EAGVAQSPRYKIIEKRQSVAFWCNPISGHATLYWYQQILGQGPKLLIQFQNNGVVDDSQLPKDRFSAERLKGVDSTLKIQPAKLEDSAVYLCASSKQGASIVAQYFGPGTRLTVL.

Concerning this clonotype itself: With a much larger clone just one base away, this may be a read error. The rearrangement links TRBV18 to TRBJ2-5; 9 bases agree with TRBD1. Per the germline V gene, CDR1 is KGHSH and CDR2 is LQKENI. V gave up 2 bases and J gave up 11 bases; unmatched junction bases: 12. The CDR3 has 15 amino acids. CDR3 DNA: TGTGCCAGCTCACCAGATGGACAGGGGAGAGATGAGCAGTACTTC. Protein product: CASSPDGQGRDEQYF.

Ten or more counts support this clonotype. The V call is TRBV12-3 or TRBV12-4, the J call TRBJ2-7; D unclear. This CDR3 has 12 amino acids. Trimming left V 5 bases short and J 2 bases short, with 7 bases between. Written as DNA, the CDR3 is TGTGCCAGCAGTCCGTTTACCTACGAGCAGTACTTC. It is translated as CASSPFTYEQYF.

This clonotype was counted at least ten times. This chain joins TRBV7-2 and TRBJ2-2, with 10 bases matching TRBD2. Germline V gene lookup returns CDR1 SGHTA and CDR2 FQGNSA. The CDR3 contains 18 residues. The V and J ends lost 3 bases and 6 bases, in that order; junction bases with no gene match: 13. The CDR3 loop reads CASSFRGGLAGASGELFF. The CDR3 DNA sequence: TGTGCCAGCAGCTTCCGTGGGGGCCTAGCGGGGGCTTCCGGGGAGCTGTTTTTT.

This chain joins TRBV4-1 and TRBJ1-5; unclear D gene. Trimming took off 0 bases at V and 0 bases at J, with 3 bases between the two ends. Germline CDR1 MGHRA, CDR2 YSYEKL. The CDR3 is 14 amino acids. The CDR3 sequence: CASSQDHSNQPQHF. The CDR3 DNA is TGCGCCAGCAGCCAAGATCATAGCAATCAGCCCCAGCATTTT.

Notes on this clonotype: A much larger clone differs by one base, so this may be a read error. The genes are TRBV6-5 and TRBJ2-7; D unresolved. The CDR3 is 14 residues long. Between the trimmed V and J ends, which lost 6 bases and 1 base, there was a span of 13 bases. Germline lookup yields CDR1 MNHEY and CDR2 SVGAGI. The CDR3 loop reads CASSCAHGSYEQYF. DNA for the CDR3: TGTGCCAGCAGCTGTGCACACGGGTCCTACGAGCAGTACTTC.

This clonotype was detected ten times or more. A single base separates this from a much larger clone, so it may be a read error. The chain combines TRBV5-1 with TRBJ2-1, with TRBD2 matching 9 bases. The better agreement between TRBJ2-7 and the DNA end casts doubt on the J call. This CDR3 is built from 18 residues. Germline lookup yields CDR1 SGHRS and CDR2 YFSETQ. The CDR3 is CASSLGLAVSRSYNEQYF. The CDR3 nucleotides are TGCGCCAGCAGCTTGGGACTAGCGGTTTCTCGCTCCTACAATGAGCAGTACTTC.

The J gene is TRBJ2-3, the V gene TRBV29-1; 10 bases line up with TRBD2. CDR3 size: 17 residues. After removal of 8 bases from V and 5 bases from J, the junction contained 19 bases not matched to a gene. The germline V gene has CDR1 SQVTM and CDR2 ANQGSEA. The CDR3 DNA reads TGCAGCTTGAGGTCTAGCGGGGGTTCTAAAATGCAAGATACGCAGTATTTT. Translated: CSLRSSGGSKMQDTQYF.

The chain has TRBV29-1 and TRBJ1-5, with 7 positions matching TRBD1. The CDR3 is made up of 13 amino acids. Germline V gene lookup returns CDR1 SQVTM and CDR2 ANQGSEA. After removal of 6 bases from V and 4 bases from J, the junction contained 6 bases not matched to a gene. In DNA form, the CDR3 reads TGCAGCGTGAACAGGGGTTTGAATCAGCCCCAGCATTTT. Encoded protein: CSVNRGLNQPQHF. Combining the CDR3 with reference TRBV29-1 and TRBJ1-5 gives the whole variable domain SAVISQKPSRDICQRGTSLTIQCQVDSQVTMMFWYRQQPGQSLTLIATANQGSEATYESGFVIDKFPISRPNLTFSTLTVSNMSPEDSSIYLCSVNRGLNQPQHFGDGTRLSIL.

The rearrangement joins TRBV15 to TRBJ2-3; D remains ambiguous. Germline V gives CDR1 LNHNV, CDR2 YYDKDF (reference sequence). Trimming took 0 bases from V and 6 from J, leaving 4 bases between them. CDR3 length: 12 residues. This CDR3 is CATSRDQDTQYF. The CDR3 bases are TGTGCCACCAGCAGAGATCAGGATACGCAGTATTTT.

At least ten counts were recorded for this clonotype. V and J are TRBV7-2 and TRBJ2-7; perhaps D is TRBD1 or TRBD2 (7 bases each). The V and J ends lost 4 bases and 0 bases respectively, with 13 bases between them. Per the germline V gene, CDR1 is SGHTA and CDR2 is FQGNSA. This CDR3 region has 15 residues. CDR3 amino acids: CASSSRGTDSYEQYF. Here the CDR3 DNA reads TGTGCCAGCAGCTCGCGGGGGACAGACTCCTACGAGCAGTACTTC. Supplemented by reference TRBV7-2 and TRBJ2-7, the full variable domain reads GAGVSQSPSNKVTEKGKDVELRCDPISGHTALYWYRQSLGQGLEFLIYFQGNSAPDKSGLPSDRFSAERTGGSVSTLTIQRTQQEDSAVYLCASSSRGTDSYEQYFGPGTRLTVT.

J is TRBJ2-7 and V is TRBV7-2, with 8 bases lining up with TRBD1. Trimming removed 2 bases from V and 4 bases from J; junction bases left unmatched: 7. Germline CDR1 SGHTA, CDR2 FQGNSA. The CDR3 extends over 15 amino acids. The CDR3 loop reads CASSLISGQGYEQYF. The DNA of the CDR3 is TGTGCCAGCAGCTTAATTTCCGGACAGGGTTACGAGCAGTACTTC.

The rearrangement joins TRBV7-2 to TRBJ1-4; D is unclear. Looked up from germline, CDR1 is SGHTA and CDR2 is FQGNSA. V was trimmed by 2 bases and J by 5 bases, leaving 15 bases between them. The length of the CDR3 is 16 residues. The CDR3 sequence: CASSLSITVGNEKLFF. The DNA of the CDR3 is TGTGCCAGCAGCTTAAGCATTACCGTGGGGAATGAAAAACTGTTTTTT. The whole variable domain, filled in from reference TRBV7-2 and TRBJ1-4, reads GAGVSQSPSNKVTEKGKDVELRCDPISGHTALYWYRQSLGQGLEFLIYFQGNSAPDKSGLPSDRFSAERTGGSVSTLTIQRTQQEDSAVYLCASSLSITVGNEKLFFGSGTQLSVL.

This clonotype was seen a few times. J is TRBJ1-2 and V is TRBV14; D not resolved. Trimming shortened V by 0 bases and J by 4 bases, and 12 bases separated the two germline ends. This CDR3 has 15 amino acids. The germline V gene encodes CDR1 SGHDN and CDR2 FVKESK. This CDR3 is CASSQESGGSYGYTF. As DNA, the CDR3 is TGTGCCAGCAGCCAAGAGTCAGGAGGAAGCTATGGCTACACCTTC.

The V gene is TRBV3-1, the J gene TRBJ2-4; D is uncertain. The end of the DNA aligns better with TRBJ2-5, so the J call may be wrong. The length of the CDR3 is 16 residues. Germline V gives CDR1 LGHDT, CDR2 YNNKEL (reference sequence). The CDR3 DNA sequence: TGTGCCAGCAGCCAAGTCGATTCGAGCAGGAGAGAGACCCAGTACTTC. This codes for CASSQVDSSRRETQYF.

This clonotype was seen only once. At one end the junction does not follow the germline gene, possibly because of a read error. V is TRBV7-3 and J is TRBJ2-7, with 7 nucleotides matching TRBD1. Germline CDR1 reads SGHTA; CDR2 reads FQGTGA. The CDR3 contains 14 residues. The CDR3 protein is CASSLTGATYERYF. The CDR3 DNA reads TGTGCCAGCAGCCTCACAGGGGCCACCTACGAGCGGTACTTC.